What follows are 28 T cell receptor beta chains derived from one specimen sequenced in a study of patients and donors after allogeneic stem cell transplantation. MiXCR, applied by TCRdb to the RT-PCR reads, yields one record per CDR3 protein. This sample has about 960,000 distinct CDR3 sequences, with more than 15% found just once. The sequenced sample consisted of blood, either unsorted or a sorted T cell fraction (not recorded which). All receptors come from a human donor who was either an allogeneic HSCT recipient or a stem cell or donor lymphocyte infusion donor (not recorded which). It is not recorded whose cells these are; they may come from a transplant donor.

This clonotype occurred a few times. V gene TRBV28 combines with J gene TRBJ2-3; 7 bases fit TRBD1. The germline V gene encodes CDR1 MDHEN and CDR2 SYDVKM. V lost 5 bases, J lost 0 bases, and 23 bases stayed unmatched. The CDR3 has 21 amino acids. The DNA of the CDR3 is TGTGCCAGCAGTGGAGGAACCGGGACAGATAATAGAAAAGCTAGCACAGATACGCAGTATTTT. Protein product: CASSGGTGTDNRKASTDTQYF.

The gene calls are TRBV15 and TRBJ1-2; 9 bases map to TRBD1. With 4 bases clipped from V and 2 bases from J, the junction kept 5 bases outside the gene matches. Germline CDR1 reads LNHNV; CDR2 reads YYDKDF (reference sequence). This CDR3 has 15 amino acids. CDR3: CATSIGQGRNYGYTF. CDR3 nucleotides: TGTGCCACCAGCATAGGACAGGGGCGGAACTATGGCTACACCTTC.

The chain carries TRBV19 and TRBJ2-3, with 8 bases matching TRBD2. The CDR3 loop spans 16 amino acids. J lost 3 bases, V lost 5 bases, and 10 bases had no gene match. Germline V gives CDR1 LNHDA, CDR2 SQIVND (reference sequence). The CDR3 bases are TGTGCCAGTAGTCGACCGGCGGGGGGAGGAACAGATACGCAGTATTTT. It specifies CASSRPAGGGTDTQYF.

The chain links TRBV27 to TRBJ2-3; 14 positions match TRBD2. The CDR3 totals 16 residues. The V and J ends lost 5 bases and 6 bases, in that order; junction bases with no gene match: 7. Germline CDR1 MNHEY, CDR2 SMNVEV (reference sequence). The CDR3 here is CASSRGTSGGPDTQYF. The DNA of the CDR3 is TGTGCCAGCAGTCGCGGGACTAGCGGGGGTCCTGATACGCAGTATTTT.

This clonotype was detected a few times. This chain connects TRBV7-9 to TRBJ2-7; 7 bases are a match to TRBD1. Germline CDR1 reads SEHNR; CDR2 reads FQNEAQ (reference sequence). The CDR3 loop spans 16 amino acids. Trimming cost V 1 base and J 3 bases; bases outside gene matches: 9. The DNA of the CDR3 is TGTGCCAGCAGCTTAGTCACAGGGGCGCGCGTCTACGAGCAGTACTTC. Protein product: CASSLVTGARVYEQYF.

This clonotype was detected only a few times. V gene TRBV20-1 combines with J gene TRBJ2-7, with D uncertain. Germline V gene sequence: CDR1 DFQATT, CDR2 SNEGSKA (reference sequence). V gave up 1 base and J gave up 2 bases, with 9 bases separating them. This CDR3 is built from 13 residues. The CDR3 loop reads CSARAGIPYEQYF. CDR3 coding DNA: TGCAGTGCTAGAGCAGGAATCCCCTACGAGCAGTACTTC.

This clonotype was seen at least ten times. V is TRBV10-3 and J is TRBJ2-2; D unclear. Germline CDR1 is ENHRY and CDR2 is SYGVKD. The CDR3 is 17 residues long. With 0 bases removed from V and 6 bases from J, the gap between germline ends came to 17 bases. In DNA, the CDR3 is TGTGCCATCAGTGAGTCGGAGCCAGGTGGTGTCTCCGGGGAGCTGTTTTTT. Translating gives CAISESEPGGVSGELFF.

This clonotype was picked up a small number of times. This chain joins TRBV12-3 or TRBV12-4 and TRBJ2-1; TRBD1 matches at 8 bases. The V gene end was trimmed by 1 base and the J gene end by 4 bases; junction bases not matched to a gene: 9. The CDR3 loop spans 17 amino acids. The CDR3 DNA reads TGTGCCAGCAGTTTAGAGCCAGACAGGGGCCGTTACAATGAGCAGTTCTTC. As protein: CASSLEPDRGRYNEQFF.

V and J are TRBV9 and TRBJ2-3, with D unresolved. V gave up 1 base and J gave up 0 bases, with 6 bases separating them. Germline V gene lookup returns CDR1 SGDLS and CDR2 YYNGEE. The CDR3 is 14 residues long. In DNA form, the CDR3 reads TGTGCCAGCAGCGTATACGGAAGCACAGATACGCAGTATTTT. It codes for CASSVYGSTDTQYF.

The rearrangement uses TRBV6-1 and TRBJ1-5, with 8 positions matching TRBD1. Germline trimming cut 4 bases from V and 7 bases from J; bases unmatched to any gene: 6. The CDR3 is made up of 14 amino acids. Germline V gives CDR1 MNHNS, CDR2 SASEGT. CDR3 DNA sequence: TGTGCCAGCAGTGGAGGACAGGGTTCCCAGCCCCAGCATTTT. Protein product: CASSGGQGSQPQHF.

V gene TRBV20-1 combines with J gene TRBJ2-2, with 8 bases fitting TRBD2. The J segment lost 6 bases and the V segment lost 2 bases, leaving 2 bases of the junction unmatched. CDR3 length equals 13 residues. Germline loops: CDR1 DFQATT, CDR2 SNEGSKA (reference sequence). The CDR3 DNA follows: TGCAGTGCTAGACCGGGGGGGCCCGGGGAGCTGTTTTTT. It codes for CSARPGGPGELFF.

A few counts support this clonotype. This chain connects TRBV20-1 to TRBJ2-3, with no clear D. Trimming stripped 7 bases from V and 0 bases from J, with 17 bases between. CDR1 and CDR2 (germline): DFQATT, SNEGSKA (reference sequence). This CDR3 is 15 amino acids long. The CDR3 is CSVVKRATSTDTQYF. The DNA for the CDR3 is TGCAGTGTAGTGAAACGGGCCACTAGCACAGATACGCAGTATTTT.

This clonotype was counted between two and nine times. The V and J genes are TRBV20-1 and TRBJ1-5; D is possibly TRBD1 (6 bases). From germline, CDR1 is DFQATT and CDR2 SNEGSKA (reference sequence). The CDR3 totals 15 residues. Trimming took 4 bases from V and 2 from J, leaving 15 bases between them. The CDR3 sequence is CSAIDVKGGNQPQHF. The CDR3 DNA sequence: TGCAGTGCTATAGACGTCAAGGGGGGCAATCAGCCCCAGCATTTT.

The gene calls are TRBV11-2 and TRBJ2-4; the D is unclear. The CDR3 runs to 17 residues. Trimming left V 5 bases short and J 0 bases short, with 17 bases between. From germline, CDR1 is SGHAT and CDR2 FQNNGV. The CDR3 coding sequence is TGTGCCAGCAGCCGCTCTTTGGGCCCCTTAGCCAAAAACATTCAGTACTTC. Protein sequence: CASSRSLGPLAKNIQYF. The full variable domain, with the rest looked up from reference TRBV11-2 and TRBJ2-4, is EAGVAQSPRYKIIEKRQSVAFWCNPISGHATLYWYQQILGQGPKLLIQFQNNGVVDDSQLPKDRFSAERLKGVDSTLKIQPAKLEDSAVYLCASSRSLGPLAKNIQYFGAGTRLSVL.

The genes are TRBV6-2 or TRBV6-3 and TRBJ1-2; no definite D call. CDR1 and CDR2 from the germline V gene are MNHEY and SVGEGT. The CDR3 has 14 residues. The germline V and J ends were trimmed by 8 bases and 0 bases, with 13 bases remaining between them. The CDR3 spells CASGWRTPNYGYTF. DNA of the CDR3: TGTGCCAGCGGGTGGAGGACTCCTAACTATGGCTACACCTTC.

This clonotype was counted only a few times. This chain links TRBV7-9 with TRBJ1-1, with 7 bases identical to TRBD1. The CDR3 contains 13 residues. The ends lost 4 bases at V and 8 bases at J; junction bases unmatched: 7. Germline-derived CDR1 and CDR2 are SEHNR and FQNEAQ (reference sequence). The DNA of the CDR3 is TGTGCCAGCAGCTACCAACAGGGGCTGGAAGCTTTCTTT. Translation: CASSYQQGLEAFF. The entire variable domain, with the rest obtained from reference TRBV7-9 and TRBJ1-1, is as follows: DTGVSQNPRHKITKRGQNVTFRCDPISEHNRLYWYRQTLGQGPEFLTYFQNEAQLEKSRLLSDRFSAERPKGSFSTLEIQRTEQGDSAMYLCASSYQQGLEAFFGQGTRLTVV.

A few counts support this clonotype. J is TRBJ1-5 and V is TRBV7-9; D gene unclear. CDR3 length: 13 amino acids. Trimming took 2 bases from V and 6 from J, leaving 8 bases between them. Germline V gives CDR1 SEHNR, CDR2 FQNEAQ (reference sequence). CDR3 sequence reads: CASSLLGFQPQHF. The CDR3 DNA reads as TGTGCCAGCAGCTTACTGGGGTTTCAGCCCCAGCATTTT.

This clonotype was counted a few times. The chain recombines TRBV7-8 with TRBJ1-1; 12 bases agree with TRBD1. After removal of 5 bases from V and 1 base from J, the junction contained 8 bases not matched to a gene. The CDR3 covers 17 residues. CDR1 and CDR2 (germline): SGHVS, FQNEAQ. The CDR3 loop is CASSRTRDRGRNTEAFF. The CDR3 DNA reads as TGTGCCAGCAGCAGAACCCGGGACAGGGGGCGGAACACTGAAGCTTTCTTT.

This clonotype was recorded a few times. The chain uses TRBV7-8 and TRBJ1-1, with D possibly TRBD1 on 6 matching bases. Germline CDR1 and CDR2: SGHVS and FQNEAQ. V shed 5 bases and J shed 1 base, with 11 bases lying between them. The CDR3 sequence is 14 residues long. DNA for the CDR3: TGTGCCAGCAGCGCCAGGGGTCGGAACACTGAAGCTTTCTTT. This translates into CASSARGRNTEAFF.

Here the CDR3 reads CASSWGPGGYTF. CDR3 DNA sequence: TGTGCCAGCTCTTGGGGGCCAGGCGGCTACACCTTC. V gene TRBV3-1 combines with J gene TRBJ1-2, with D maybe TRBD1 (6 bases). Germline CDR1 and CDR2: LGHDT and YNNKEL (reference sequence). The CDR3 has 12 residues. Trimming cost V 8 bases and J 8 bases, with 15 bases left between them.

The rearrangement joins TRBV20-1 to TRBJ2-1; D remains ambiguous. The CDR3 is made up of 13 amino acids. V was shortened by 6 bases and J by 2 bases, with 11 bases between the two germline ends. Germline-derived CDR1 and CDR2 are DFQATT and SNEGSKA (reference sequence). CDR3 nucleotide sequence: TGCAGTGCCCCGACTGGCCCCTACAATGAGCAGTTCTTC. Translated: CSAPTGPYNEQFF.

The rearrangement links TRBV6-1 to TRBJ1-4, with a possible D match to TRBD1 (6 bases). V lost 6 bases and J 7 bases, leaving 18 bases between the germline ends. This CDR3 comprises 15 residues. Germline lookup yields CDR1 MNHNS and CDR2 SASEGT. CDR3 sequence (DNA): TGTGCCAGCAGGCCCTTCGACAGGCCCTTTGAAAAACTGTTTTTT. Amino acids: CASRPFDRPFEKLFF.

The J gene is TRBJ1-4, the V gene TRBV29-1; 9 bases match TRBD1. The V segment lost 6 bases and the J segment 2 bases; nucleotides outside the gene matches: 1. This CDR3 has 13 amino acids. The germline gives CDR1 SQVTM, CDR2 ANQGSEA. The CDR3 nucleotides read TGCAGCGTCGGGACAGGGACTAATGAAAAACTGTTTTTT. It translates to CSVGTGTNEKLFF.

About this clonotype itself: A much larger clone is a single base away; this may be a read error. The V gene is TRBV9, the J gene TRBJ2-3, with unresolved D. CDR1 and CDR2 (germline): SGDLS, YYNGEE. The CDR3 has 12 amino acids. CDR3 nucleotides: TGTACCAGCAGCCCCGTCGGAGATACGCAGTATTTT. Encoded protein: CTSSPVGDTQYF.

This clonotype occurred a few times. V usage is TRBV29-1 and J usage is TRBJ1-1; D unclear. The length of the CDR3 is 10 residues. Trimming stripped 4 bases from V and 10 bases from J, with 10 bases between. The germline CDR1 and CDR2 sequences are SQVTM and ANQGSEA. The CDR3 spells CSVAKPGAFF. The CDR3, as DNA: TGCAGCGTTGCCAAACCGGGAGCTTTCTTT.

This clonotype has just a few counts. V gene TRBV29-1 combines with J gene TRBJ2-1; 7 bases fit TRBD1. V lost 3 bases to trimming and J lost 7 bases; unmatched junction nucleotides: 9. Germline values: CDR1 SQVTM, CDR2 ANQGSEA. CDR3 length equals 14 residues. The CDR3 protein is CSVDLQGLGNEQFF. In DNA, the CDR3 is TGCAGCGTTGACCTACAGGGGTTGGGGAATGAGCAGTTCTTC.

Ten or more counts support this clonotype. V gene TRBV6-1 combines with J gene TRBJ2-1; D unclear. This CDR3 is built from 15 residues. The germline V gene encodes CDR1 MNHNS and CDR2 SASEGT. V lost 6 bases to trimming and J lost 8 bases, with 20 bases between them. The CDR3: CASSQLPAPSDEQFF. Written as DNA, the CDR3 is TGTGCCAGCAGCCAACTCCCGGCGCCCTCGGATGAGCAGTTCTTC.

The gene calls are TRBV6-6 and TRBJ1-5; 8 positions match TRBD1. CDR1 is MNHNY and CDR2 is SVGAGI in the germline V gene (reference sequence). After removal of 8 bases from V and 6 bases from J, the junction contained 6 bases not matched to a gene. The CDR3 is made up of 13 amino acids. The CDR3 loop reads CASGSGGTQPQHF. The CDR3, as DNA: TGTGCCAGCGGCTCAGGGGGCACTCAGCCCCAGCATTTT.